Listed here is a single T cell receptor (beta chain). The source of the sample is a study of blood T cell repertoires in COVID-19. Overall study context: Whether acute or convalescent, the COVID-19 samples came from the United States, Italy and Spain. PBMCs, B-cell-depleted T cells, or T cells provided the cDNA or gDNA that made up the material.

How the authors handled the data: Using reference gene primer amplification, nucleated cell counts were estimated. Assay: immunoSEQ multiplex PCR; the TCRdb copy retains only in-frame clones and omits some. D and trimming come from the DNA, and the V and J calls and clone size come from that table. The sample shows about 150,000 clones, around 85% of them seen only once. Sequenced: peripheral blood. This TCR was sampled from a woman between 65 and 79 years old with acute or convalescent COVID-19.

The DNA for the CDR3 is TGTGCCAGCAGCCCCGGGACACCCTATGAAAAACTGTTTTTT. Translated: CASSPGTPYEKLFF. This rearrangement joins TRBV7-8 to TRBJ1-4, with a possible D match to TRBD1 (6 bases). V was pared by 5 bases and J by 6 bases, with 13 bases between. The germline V gene has CDR1 SGHVS and CDR2 FQNEAQ. The CDR3 consists of 14 residues.